This T cell receptor (beta chain) was identified in a study of spatial heterogeneity in lung cancer. Study-level information: Detection consistently yielded more beta chains than alpha chains.

Unique molecular identifiers tagged every individual TCR cDNA molecule. TCRdb fed the 5' RACE reads into MiXCR, producing one record per CDR3 protein. The table records more than 45,000 distinct CDR3 sequences, approximately 5% of them present only once. Indicated time point: sample taken at primary tumor resection. Study findings and constraints: Ubiquitous expanded tumor TCRs were observed in blood more at resection than follow-up.

For this clonotype: The antigen remains undetermined.

The CDR3 sequence is 16 residues long. Germline values: CDR1 LGHNA, CDR2 YNFKEQ. V lost 0 bases and J lost 6; bases outside the gene matches: 4. This clonotype was obtained from a male donor with early-stage non-small cell lung cancer. The sequencing here drew on PBMCs, taken at surgery. This chain links TRBV4-2 with TRBJ2-2; 10 positions agree with TRBD2. Here the CDR3 DNA reads TGTGCCAGCAGCCAAGAAGGAGCGGGAGGGCCCGGGGAGCTGTTTTTT. Its protein product is CASSQEGAGGPGELFF.